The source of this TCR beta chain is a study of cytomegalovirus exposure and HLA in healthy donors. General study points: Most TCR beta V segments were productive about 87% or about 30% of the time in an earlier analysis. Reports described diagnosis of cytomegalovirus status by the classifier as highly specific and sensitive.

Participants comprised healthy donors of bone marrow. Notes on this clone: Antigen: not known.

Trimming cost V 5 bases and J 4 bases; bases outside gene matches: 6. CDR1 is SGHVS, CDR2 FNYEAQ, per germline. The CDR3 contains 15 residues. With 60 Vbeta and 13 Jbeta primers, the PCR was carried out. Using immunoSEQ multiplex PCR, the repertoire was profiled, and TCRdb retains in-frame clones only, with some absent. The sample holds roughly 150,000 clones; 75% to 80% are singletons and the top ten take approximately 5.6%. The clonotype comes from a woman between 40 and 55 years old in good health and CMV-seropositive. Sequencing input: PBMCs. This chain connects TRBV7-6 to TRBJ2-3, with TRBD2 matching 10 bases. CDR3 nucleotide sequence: TGTGCCAGCAGCACGAGACTAGCGGGCGCAGATACGCAGTATTTT. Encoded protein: CASSTRLAGADTQYF. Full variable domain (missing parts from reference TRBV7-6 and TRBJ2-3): GAGVSQSPRYKVTKRGQDVALRCDPISGHVSLYWYRQALGQGPEFLTYFNYEAQQDKSGLPNDRFSAERPEGSISTLTIQRTEQRDSAMYRCASSTRLAGADTQYFGPGTRLTVL.